This TCR beta chain was captured by sequencing in a study of CD8 T cells in ankylosing spondylitis. From the 5' RACE reads, TCRdb called clonotypes with MiXCR, one entry per CDR3 protein. The table lists roughly 490,000 distinct CDR3 sequences, 5.3% of them singletons. Whole-study results and caveats: A motif in TCR beta, a set of several highly homologous variants, appeared characteristic of ankylosing spondylitis blood.

This clonotype was seen at least ten times. The antigen is unknown. This CDR3 has 14 amino acids. V shed 3 bases and J 4 bases; nucleotides not matched to a gene: 4. Germline V gives CDR1 MNHEY, CDR2 SVGAGI. The rearrangement links TRBV6-5 to TRBJ1-1; TRBD1 agrees at 8 bases. What was sequenced was blood, either unsorted or a sorted T cell fraction (not recorded which). This TCR was sampled from a male donor with ankylosing spondylitis. The CDR3 reads CASSYGQGGTEAFF. The CDR3 DNA reads TGTGCCAGCAGTTATGGACAGGGTGGCACTGAAGCTTTCTTT.